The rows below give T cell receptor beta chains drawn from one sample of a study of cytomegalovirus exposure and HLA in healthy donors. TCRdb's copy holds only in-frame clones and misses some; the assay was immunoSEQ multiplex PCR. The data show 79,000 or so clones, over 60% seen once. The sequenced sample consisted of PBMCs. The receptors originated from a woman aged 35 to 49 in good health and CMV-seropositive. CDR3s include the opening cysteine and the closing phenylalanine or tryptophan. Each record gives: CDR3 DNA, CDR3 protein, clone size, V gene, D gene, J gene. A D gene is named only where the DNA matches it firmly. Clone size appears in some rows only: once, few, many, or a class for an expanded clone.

DNA: TGCGTGCGTACAGGGGGCTGCTATGGCTACACCTTC
CDR3: CVRTGGCYGYTF
size: few
V: TRBV29-1
D: TRBD1
J: TRBJ1-2

DNA: TGTGCCATCATGAATCGCGGTGGTCGTGCAGATACGCAGTATTTT
CDR3: CAIMNRGGRADTQYF
size: NA
V: TRBV10-3
D: NA
J: TRBJ2-3

DNA: TGTGCCAGCAGTTACTCCTGGGCCGCCAATCAGCCCCAGCATTTT
CDR3: CASSYSWAANQPQHF
size: NA
V: TRBV6-5
D: NA
J: TRBJ1-5

DNA: TGTGCCAGCAGTCCTTACAGAGACAGTGGGACCCAGCATTTT
CDR3: CASSPYRDSGTQHF
size: NA
V: TRBV6-5
D: NA
J: TRBJ1-5

DNA: TGTGCCAGCAGCTTAAGGGACAGGGTGGGCGGTGGCTACACCTTC
CDR3: CASSLRDRVGGGYTF
size: NA
V: TRBV5-4
D: TRBD1
J: TRBJ1-2

DNA: TGCGCCAGCAGCCTCTGGACGACAGGCTCTGGAAACACCATATATTTT
CDR3: CASSLWTTGSGNTIYF
size: NA
V: TRBV4-1
D: NA
J: TRBJ1-3

DNA: TGTGCCACCAGCAGAGATCCCGGGGAAGAGACCCAGTACTTC
CDR3: CATSRDPGEETQYF
size: few
V: TRBV15
D: NA
J: TRBJ2-5

DNA: TGTGCCAGCAGTTACTCGTCCAGGGAACAGACCCAGTACTTC
CDR3: CASSYSSREQTQYF
size: few
V: TRBV6-5
D: NA
J: TRBJ2-5

DNA: TGCAGCGCTGGTGGCCGCTGGGCGAACACTGAAGCTTTCTTT
CDR3: CSAGGRWANTEAFF
size: NA
V: TRBV29-1
D: NA
J: TRBJ1-1

DNA: TGTGCCAGCAGTCTGGTCGGCGGGAACTATGGCTACACCTTC
CDR3: CASSLVGGNYGYTF
size: NA
V: TRBV27
D: NA
J: TRBJ1-2

DNA: TGTGCCAGCAGTTCCGGGACTGCGACTGGAGAGACCCAGTACTTC
CDR3: CASSSGTATGETQYF
size: NA
V: TRBV28
D: NA
J: TRBJ2-5

DNA: TGCGCCAGCAGCCAAGCCCTGGGCGGGACGATAGATACGCAGTATTTT
CDR3: CASSQALGGTIDTQYF
size: NA
V: TRBV4-3
D: NA
J: TRBJ2-3

DNA: TGTGCCAGCAGTGAGATCTTTTGGGACACCCGGGCTGAAGCTTTCTTT
CDR3: CASSEIFWDTRAEAFF
size: NA
V: TRBV2
D: NA
J: TRBJ1-1

DNA: TGTGCCAGCAGCCAACTCGGGGCGGGAGAGCAGTTCTTC
CDR3: CASSQLGAGEQFF
size: NA
V: TRBV6-4
D: NA
J: TRBJ2-1

DNA: TGTGCCAGCAGCCCACGCATGACCGGGACTAGCACAGATACGCAGTATTTT
CDR3: CASSPRMTGTSTDTQYF
size: NA
V: TRBV7-6
D: NA
J: TRBJ2-3

DNA: TGTGCCAGCAGTGATCGGGGGATGAACACTGAAGCTTTCTTT
CDR3: CASSDRGMNTEAFF
size: NA
V: TRBV2
D: NA
J: TRBJ1-1

DNA: TGTGCCAGCAGCTTAGAGACTAGTATCGGCTACGAGCAGTACTTC
CDR3: CASSLETSIGYEQYF
size: NA
V: TRBV7-8
D: NA
J: TRBJ2-7

DNA: TGTGCCAGCAGTTCGACGGGGACAAGGGGAGGCTACACCTTC
CDR3: CASSSTGTRGGYTF
size: NA
V: TRBV28
D: NA
J: TRBJ1-2

DNA: TGTGCCAGCAGCCGCCAGAGGCGTGAGCAGTTCTTC
CDR3: CASSRQRREQFF
size: NA
V: TRBV7-2
D: NA
J: TRBJ2-1

DNA: TGTGCCAGCTCACCACTGCAAGGGACAGGGACCTACGAGCAGTACTTC
CDR3: CASSPLQGTGTYEQYF
size: NA
V: TRBV18
D: TRBD1
J: TRBJ2-7

DNA: TGTGCCAGCAGCTTCCCCGGGACAGGGGAATCTGAAGCTTTCTTT
CDR3: CASSFPGTGESEAFF
size: few
V: TRBV5-6
D: TRBD1
J: TRBJ1-1

DNA: TGTGCCAGTAGTTTTTTCAGGGATGGCTACACCTTC
CDR3: CASSFFRDGYTF
size: NA
V: TRBV19
D: NA
J: TRBJ1-2

DNA: TGTGCCAGTAGCCTTATTAGACAGGCCGAGCAGTACTTC
CDR3: CASSLIRQAEQYF
size: few
V: TRBV19
D: NA
J: TRBJ2-7

DNA: TGTGCCAGCACCCCCCTAGGGGGGGACTCCTACGAGCAGTACTTC
CDR3: CASTPLGGDSYEQYF
size: NA
V: TRBV6-1
D: NA
J: TRBJ2-7

DNA: TGTGCCAGCAGCCAGGGGGGTAGCTATGGCTACACCTTC
CDR3: CASSQGGSYGYTF
size: NA
V: TRBV7-2
D: TRBD1
J: TRBJ1-2

DNA: TGCACCAGCAGCCAAGATTGGGCTTGTGCCCTCCACTTT
CDR3: CTSSQDWACALHF
size: NA
V: TRBV1
D: NA
J: TRBJ1-6

DNA: TGTGCCAGCAGCCCGCAGGGGAAAAACGAAAAACTGTTTTTT
CDR3: CASSPQGKNEKLFF
size: NA
V: TRBV7-2
D: NA
J: TRBJ1-4

DNA: TGCGCCAGCAGCCAAGGAGCTAGCGGGGGTACAGAGACCCAGTACTTC
CDR3: CASSQGASGGTETQYF
size: few
V: TRBV5-1
D: TRBD2
J: TRBJ2-5

DNA: TGTGCCAGCAGGGGAGGGACAGGGGGCGAAGCTTTCTTT
CDR3: CASRGGTGGEAFF
size: NA
V: TRBV25-1
D: TRBD1
J: TRBJ1-1

DNA: TGTGCCAGCAGCTCCTCCTACAGGCCCCACGAGCAGTACTTC
CDR3: CASSSSYRPHEQYF
size: NA
V: TRBV13
D: NA
J: TRBJ2-7

DNA: TGTGCCGCAACCGGCGGGGGTGAGCAGTACTTC
CDR3: CAATGGGEQYF
size: NA
V: TRBV6-5
D: TRBD2
J: TRBJ2-7

DNA: TGTGCCAGCAGTTTATCACAGAATGAAAAACTGTTTTTT
CDR3: CASSLSQNEKLFF
size: NA
V: TRBV28
D: NA
J: TRBJ1-4

DNA: TGCAGCGTGGGGGACAGGGGGTACGAGCAGTACTTC
CDR3: CSVGDRGYEQYF
size: NA
V: TRBV29-1
D: TRBD1
J: TRBJ2-7

DNA: TGTGCCAGCAGTGGTGACAGGGGCGGCTACGAGCAGTACTTC
CDR3: CASSGDRGGYEQYF
size: NA
V: TRBV2
D: TRBD1
J: TRBJ2-7

DNA: TGTGCCAGCAGTGATAGGACAGGGGGCGCAGGAAGCTATGGCTACACCTTC
CDR3: CASSDRTGGAGSYGYTF
size: once
V: TRBV6-1
D: TRBD1
J: TRBJ1-2

DNA: TGTGCCAGCAGCCGGACAGGGAATAGCAATCAGCCCCAGCATTTT
CDR3: CASSRTGNSNQPQHF
size: NA
V: TRBV11-2
D: TRBD1
J: TRBJ1-5

DNA: TGTGCCACTTGGGACAGGAATCAGCCCCAGCATTTT
CDR3: CATWDRNQPQHF
size: NA
V: TRBV28
D: TRBD1
J: TRBJ1-5

DNA: TGTGCCACCAGCAGAGATGAACGTGGGCCCTATGGCTACACCTTC
CDR3: CATSRDERGPYGYTF
size: NA
V: TRBV15
D: NA
J: TRBJ1-2

DNA: TGTGCCAGTAGTAGCTATATGAACACTGAAGCTTTCTTT
CDR3: CASSSYMNTEAFF
size: NA
V: TRBV19
D: NA
J: TRBJ1-1

DNA: TGTGCCAGCAGTGACTCGGGACTGTGGAACACTGAAGCTTTCTTT
CDR3: CASSDSGLWNTEAFF
size: NA
V: TRBV6-6
D: NA
J: TRBJ1-1

DNA: TGTGCCAGCACCTTCCGGGAGCGGGAGTACAATGAGCAGTTCTTC
CDR3: CASTFREREYNEQFF
size: NA
V: TRBV7-2
D: TRBD2
J: TRBJ2-1

DNA: TGTGCCAGCAGCTTAAGGTCTGGCGGGAGCAATGAGCAGTTCTTC
CDR3: CASSLRSGGSNEQFF
size: NA
V: TRBV7-2
D: TRBD2
J: TRBJ2-1